The rows below give T cell receptor beta chains drawn from one sample of a study of PD-1 blockade in classical Hodgkin lymphoma. Clones were read by immunoSEQ multiplex PCR, and TCRdb kept only the in-frame ones, dropping some. The repertoire consists of 20,000 or so clones, with 88% occurring once and the leading ten covering approximately 4.5%. The sequenced sample was CD8+ T cells from blood, obtained before the fourth cycle of nivolumab. Source of these receptors: a human donor with classical Hodgkin lymphoma. The CDR3 runs from the conserved cysteine through the conserved F or W. The D gene is left open where the match is weak. Expanded clones are given a class, and other clones once, few, many or no size at all.

j_call,v_call,d_call,clone_size,cdr3_aa,cdr3_nt
TRBJ2-7,TRBV5-1,TRBD2,-,CASSLVLAGDLSYEQYF,TGCGCCAGCAGCTTAGTGCTAGCGGGAGATCTATCCTACGAGCAGTACTTC
TRBJ2-7,TRBV6-1,-,-,CASQDSYEQYF,TGTGCCAGCCAGGACAGCTACGAGCAGTACTTC
TRBJ2-2,TRBV5-1,-,-,CASSLDILDVVFF,TGCGCCAGCAGCTTGGATATACTGGACGTGGTGTTTTTT
TRBJ1-1,TRBV28,-,-,CASTQTTGPAWGAFF,TGTGCCAGCACACAAACCACAGGGCCGGCATGGGGAGCTTTCTTT
TRBJ2-1,TRBV27,TRBD1,-,CASSLIRTGRNEQFF,TGTGCCAGCAGTCTCATCCGGACAGGGAGGAATGAGCAGTTCTTC
TRBJ2-3,TRBV27,-,-,CASSFSRTDTQYF,TGTGCCAGCAGTTTCTCTCGCACAGATACGCAGTATTTT
TRBJ1-4,TRBV28,-,-,CASSFLAAREKLFF,TGTGCCAGCAGTTTTCTGGCGGCCCGTGAAAAACTGTTTTTT
TRBJ2-3,TRBV29-1,TRBD2,-,CSVAPKRENGFDTQYF,TGCAGCGTAGCCCCCAAGCGGGAGAACGGGTTTGATACGCAGTATTTT
TRBJ2-5,TRBV18,TRBD1,-,CASSPGQKETQYF,TGTGCCAGCTCCCCGGGACAGAAAGAGACCCAGTACTTC
TRBJ1-1,TRBV7-9,-,-,CASSHPFGQSNTEAFF,TGTGCCAGCAGCCACCCCTTTGGACAGTCGAACACTGAAGCTTTCTTT
TRBJ2-5,TRBV5-1,TRBD1,-,CASAWSGTGGWGEETQYF,TGCGCCAGCGCCTGGAGCGGGACAGGGGGTTGGGGTGAGGAGACCCAGTACTTC
TRBJ2-1,TRBV28,-,-,CASSSWGGTKDEQFF,TGTGCCAGCAGTTCCTGGGGGGGCACAAAGGACGAGCAGTTCTTC
TRBJ2-1,TRBV12-5,TRBD2,-,CASGLLRGRLAGNEQFF,TGTGCTAGTGGTTTGCTTAGGGGCCGACTAGCGGGAAATGAGCAGTTCTTC
TRBJ2-1,TRBV11-2,TRBD2,-,CASRTAGGNEQFF,TGTGCCAGCAGAACAGCGGGGGGGAATGAGCAGTTCTTC
TRBJ1-2,TRBV9,TRBD1,-,CASRDRVGYGYTF,TGTGCCAGCAGGGACAGGGTAGGCTATGGCTACACCTTC
TRBJ2-7,TRBV27,-,-,CASSPGWVYEQYF,TGTGCCAGCAGTCCGGGTTGGGTCTACGAGCAGTACTTC
TRBJ2-3,TRBV6-6,TRBD2,-,CASSGLAGELDTQYF,TGTGCCAGCAGTGGACTAGCGGGAGAACTGGATACGCAGTATTTT
TRBJ2-7,TRBV5-4,-,once,CASSRSISYEQYF,TGTGCCAGCAGCCGAAGCATTTCCTACGAGCAGTACTTC
TRBJ2-1,TRBV6-1,TRBD2,-,CASSEKIAGNYNEQFF,TGTGCCAGCAGTGAAAAAATAGCGGGCAACTACAATGAGCAGTTCTTC
TRBJ2-2,TRBV27,TRBD2,-,CASSDGTSGAGELFF,TGTGCCAGCAGTGACGGGACTAGCGGGGCCGGGGAGCTGTTTTTT
TRBJ2-3,TRBV15,TRBD2,-,CATSKFLSSGGGTDTQYF,TGTGCCACCAGCAAATTTCTTTCTAGCGGGGGAGGCACAGATACGCAGTATTTT
TRBJ2-7,TRBV4-2,TRBD2,-,CASSQEAPPAGLYEQYF,TGTGCCAGCAGCCAAGAAGCCCCCCCAGCGGGACTTTACGAGCAGTACTTC
TRBJ2-1,TRBV19,-,-,CASSIFRTNEQFF,TGTGCCAGTAGTATATTCAGAACCAATGAGCAGTTCTTC
TRBJ1-5,TRBV6-4,-,once,CASSLLQGQPQHF,TGTGCCAGCAGCTTACTCCAGGGACAGCCCCAGCATTTT
TRBJ2-3,TRBV27,TRBD2,-,CASSLAGGTTDTQYF,TGTGCCAGCAGCCTAGCGGGAGGGACCACAGATACGCAGTATTTT
TRBJ2-7,TRBV27,-,once,CASSPSGGYEQYF,TGTGCCAGCAGTCCCTCTGGAGGCTACGAGCAGTACTTC
TRBJ1-1,TRBV10-3,-,-,CAAQARGETEAFF,TGTGCCGCCCAGGCCCGGGGGGAGACTGAAGCTTTCTTT
TRBJ1-1,TRBV6-4,-,-,CASKVRMNTEAFF,TGTGCCAGCAAGGTCCGGATGAACACTGAAGCTTTCTTT
TRBJ2-1,TRBV5-1,-,-,CASAEGKQGPYNEQFF,TGCGCCAGCGCCGAGGGAAAGCAGGGTCCCTACAATGAGCAGTTCTTC
TRBJ2-7,TRBV6-5,TRBD1,-,CASSYTGTGVDEQYF,TGTGCCAGCAGTTACACCGGGACAGGGGTTGACGAGCAGTACTTC
TRBJ1-2,TRBV28,-,-,CASSFGYGYTF,TGTGCCAGCAGTTTTGGCTATGGCTACACCTTC
TRBJ2-7,TRBV4-2,-,-,CASSQDPGPREQYF,TGTGCCAGCAGCCAAGATCCGGGGCCTCGGGAGCAGTACTTC
TRBJ1-2,TRBV28,-,few,CASRPTAGSRYGYTF,TGTGCCAGCAGACCCACGGCCGGGTCTCGCTATGGCTACACCTTC
TRBJ2-7,TRBV25-1,TRBD2,-,CASSWGTSSYEQYF,TGTGCCAGCAGTTGGGGGACTAGTTCGTACGAGCAGTACTTC
TRBJ2-7,TRBV27,-,-,CASSDGASYEQYF,TGTGCCAGCAGTGACGGGGCCTCCTACGAGCAGTACTTC
TRBJ2-7,TRBV19,TRBD2,-,CASRVTSGRAYEQYF,TGTGCCAGTAGGGTGACCAGCGGGAGGGCCTACGAGCAGTACTTC
TRBJ2-7,TRBV9,TRBD1,-,CASSARQGSLREQYF,TGTGCCAGCAGCGCAAGACAGGGGTCATTGAGGGAGCAGTACTTC
TRBJ2-7,TRBV7-9,-,once,CASSLEASRSTYEQYF,TGTGCCAGCAGCTTAGAGGCTAGCCGGTCGACGTACGAGCAGTACTTC
TRBJ1-1,TRBV27,-,-,CASSLDSGAYTEAFF,TGTGCCAGCAGTTTAGATTCGGGGGCCTACACTGAAGCTTTCTTT
TRBJ1-1,TRBV27,TRBD1,once,CASSPPGQLNTEAFF,TGTGCCAGCAGCCCTCCGGGACAGTTGAACACTGAAGCTTTCTTT
TRBJ1-2,TRBV23-1,-,-,CASSQSTSVGYTF,TGCGCCAGCAGTCAATCTACTAGTGTGGGCTACACCTTC
TRBJ2-7,TRBV9,-,-,CASSVEGQVSYEQYF,TGTGCCAGCAGCGTAGAAGGGCAGGTCAGCTACGAGCAGTACTTC